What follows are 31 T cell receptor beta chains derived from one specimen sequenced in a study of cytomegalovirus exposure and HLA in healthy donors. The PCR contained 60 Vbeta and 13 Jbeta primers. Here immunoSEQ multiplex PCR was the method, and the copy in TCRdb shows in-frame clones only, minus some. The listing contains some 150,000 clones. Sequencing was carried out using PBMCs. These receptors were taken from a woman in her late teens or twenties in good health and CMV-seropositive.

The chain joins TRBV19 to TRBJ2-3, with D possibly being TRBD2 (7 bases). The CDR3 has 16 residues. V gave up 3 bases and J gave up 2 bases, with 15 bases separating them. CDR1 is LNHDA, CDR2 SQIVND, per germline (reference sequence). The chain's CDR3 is CASSIFSGGPTDTQYF. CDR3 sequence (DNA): TGTGCCAGTAGTATTTTTTCCGGGGGGCCCACAGATACGCAGTATTTT.

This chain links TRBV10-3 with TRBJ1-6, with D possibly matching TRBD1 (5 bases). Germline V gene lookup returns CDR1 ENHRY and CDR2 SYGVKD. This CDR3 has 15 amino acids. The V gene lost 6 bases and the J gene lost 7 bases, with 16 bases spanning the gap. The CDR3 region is CAISLDTLRNSPLHF. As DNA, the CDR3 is TGTGCCATCAGCCTGGACACGTTGAGGAATTCACCCCTCCACTTT.

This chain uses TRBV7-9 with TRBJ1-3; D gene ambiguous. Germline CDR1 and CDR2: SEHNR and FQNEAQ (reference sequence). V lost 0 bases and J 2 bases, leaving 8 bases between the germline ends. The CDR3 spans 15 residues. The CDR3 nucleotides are TGTGCCAGCAGCTTAGCGCGGGCAGCTGGAAACACCATATATTTT. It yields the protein CASSLARAAGNTIYF.

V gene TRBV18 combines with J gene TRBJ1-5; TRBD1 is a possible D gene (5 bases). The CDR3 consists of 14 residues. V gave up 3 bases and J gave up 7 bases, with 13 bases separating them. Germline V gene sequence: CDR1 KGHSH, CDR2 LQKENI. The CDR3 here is CASSPTGGEQPQHF. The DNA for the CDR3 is TGTGCCAGCTCACCCACGGGGGGTGAGCAGCCCCAGCATTTT.

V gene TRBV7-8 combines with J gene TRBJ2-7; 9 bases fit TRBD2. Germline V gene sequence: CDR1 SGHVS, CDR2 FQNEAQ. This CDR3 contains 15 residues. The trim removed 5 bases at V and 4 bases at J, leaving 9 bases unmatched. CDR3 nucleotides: TGTGCCAGCAGCCCAGGGGCGGGAGGGGCGTACGAGCAGTACTTC. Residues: CASSPGAGGAYEQYF.

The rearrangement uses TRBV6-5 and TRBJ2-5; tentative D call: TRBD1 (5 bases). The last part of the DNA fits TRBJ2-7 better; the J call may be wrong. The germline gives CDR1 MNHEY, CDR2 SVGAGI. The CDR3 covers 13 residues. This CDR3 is CASSYSRAGEQYF. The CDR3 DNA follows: TGTGCCAGCAGTTACTCCAGGGCAGGCGAGCAGTACTTC.

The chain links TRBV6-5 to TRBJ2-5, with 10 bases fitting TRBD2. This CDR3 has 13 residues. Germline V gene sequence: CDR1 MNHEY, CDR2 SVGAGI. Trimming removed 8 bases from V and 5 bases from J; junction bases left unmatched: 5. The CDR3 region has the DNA TGTGCCAGCCGATTGGGACTAGCGGAGACCCAGTACTTC. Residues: CASRLGLAETQYF.

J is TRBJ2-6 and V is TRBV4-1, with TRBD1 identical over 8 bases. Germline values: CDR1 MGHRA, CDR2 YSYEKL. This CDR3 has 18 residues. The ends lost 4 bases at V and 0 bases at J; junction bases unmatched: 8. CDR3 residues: CASSLGQGSGSGANVLTF. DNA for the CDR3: TGCGCCAGCAGCCTCGGACAGGGAAGTGGCTCTGGGGCCAACGTCCTGACTTTC.

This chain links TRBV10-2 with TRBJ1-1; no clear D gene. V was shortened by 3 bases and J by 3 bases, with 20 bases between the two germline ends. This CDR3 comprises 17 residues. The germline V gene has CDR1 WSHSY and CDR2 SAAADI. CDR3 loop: CASSDNKVRRGDTEAFF. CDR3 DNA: TGCGCCAGCAGTGATAATAAGGTTCGGCGAGGAGACACTGAAGCTTTCTTT.

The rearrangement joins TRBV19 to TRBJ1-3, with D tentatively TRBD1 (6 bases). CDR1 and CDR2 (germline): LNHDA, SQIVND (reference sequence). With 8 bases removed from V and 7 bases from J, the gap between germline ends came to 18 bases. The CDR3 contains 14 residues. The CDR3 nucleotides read TGTGCCAGTCGGCGGGGGGGCGAGGGGAACACCATATATTTT. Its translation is CASRRGGEGNTIYF. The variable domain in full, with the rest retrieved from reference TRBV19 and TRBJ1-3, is DGGITQSPKYLFRKEGQNVTLSCEQNLNHDAMYWYRQDPGQGLRLIYYSQIVNDFQKGDIAEGYSVSREKKESFPLTVTSAQKNPTAFYLCASRRGGEGNTIYFGEGSWLTVV.

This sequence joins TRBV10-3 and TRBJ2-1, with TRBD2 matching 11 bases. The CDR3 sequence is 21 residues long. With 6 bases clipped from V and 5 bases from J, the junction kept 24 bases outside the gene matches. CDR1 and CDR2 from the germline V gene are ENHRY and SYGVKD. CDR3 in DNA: TGTGCCATCAGGCCCCAACTCAACGCTGAGTTAGCGGGGGGGTTTAACAATGAGCAGTTCTTC. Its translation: CAIRPQLNAELAGGFNNEQFF.

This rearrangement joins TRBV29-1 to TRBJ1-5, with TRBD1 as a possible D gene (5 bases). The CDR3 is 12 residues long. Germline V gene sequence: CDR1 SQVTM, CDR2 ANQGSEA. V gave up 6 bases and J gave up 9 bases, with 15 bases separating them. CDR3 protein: CSVMDGGRPQHF. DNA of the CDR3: TGCAGCGTCATGGACGGGGGTCGGCCCCAGCATTTT.

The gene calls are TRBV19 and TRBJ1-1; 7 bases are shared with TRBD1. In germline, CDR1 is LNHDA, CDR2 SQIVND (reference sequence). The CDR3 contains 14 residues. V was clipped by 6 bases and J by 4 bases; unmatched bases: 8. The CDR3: CASRRQGQSTEAFF. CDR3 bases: TGTGCCAGTAGAAGACAGGGCCAGAGCACTGAAGCTTTCTTT.

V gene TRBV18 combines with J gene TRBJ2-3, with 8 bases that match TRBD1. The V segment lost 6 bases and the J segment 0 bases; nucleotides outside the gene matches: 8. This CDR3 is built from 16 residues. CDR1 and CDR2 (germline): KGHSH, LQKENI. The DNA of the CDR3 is TGTGCCAGCTCCCGAGGACAGGGAATTAGCACAGATACGCAGTATTTT. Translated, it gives CASSRGQGISTDTQYF.

CDR3 region: CASSFRQGRYEQYF. Here the CDR3 DNA reads TGTGCCAGCAGTTTCCGACAGGGGAGATACGAGCAGTACTTC. The J gene is TRBJ2-7, the V gene TRBV6-6, with 8 bases fitting TRBD1. The CDR3 has 14 amino acids. The germline V gene encodes CDR1 MNHNY and CDR2 SVGAGI (reference sequence). Trimming at V came to 4 bases and at J to 4 bases, leaving 6 bases not matched to a gene.

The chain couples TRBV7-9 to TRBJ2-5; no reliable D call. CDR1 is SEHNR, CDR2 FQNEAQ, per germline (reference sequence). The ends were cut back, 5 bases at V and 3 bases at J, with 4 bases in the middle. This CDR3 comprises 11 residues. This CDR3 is CASSEKETQYF. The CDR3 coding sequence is TGTGCCAGCAGCGAGAAAGAGACCCAGTACTTC.

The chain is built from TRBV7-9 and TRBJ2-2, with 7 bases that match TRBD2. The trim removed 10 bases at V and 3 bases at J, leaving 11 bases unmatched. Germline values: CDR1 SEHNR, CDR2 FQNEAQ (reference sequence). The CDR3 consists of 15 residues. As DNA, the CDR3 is TGTGCCACCACCCCCGCGGGAGTTGACACCGGGGAGCTGTTTTTT. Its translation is CATTPAGVDTGELFF.

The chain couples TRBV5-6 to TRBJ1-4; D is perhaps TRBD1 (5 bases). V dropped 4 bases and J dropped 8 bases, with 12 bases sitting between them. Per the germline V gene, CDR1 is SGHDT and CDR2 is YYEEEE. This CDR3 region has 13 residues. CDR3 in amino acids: CASSRGSEEKLFF. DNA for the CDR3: TGTGCCAGCAGCCGGGGGTCCGAGGAAAAACTGTTTTTT.

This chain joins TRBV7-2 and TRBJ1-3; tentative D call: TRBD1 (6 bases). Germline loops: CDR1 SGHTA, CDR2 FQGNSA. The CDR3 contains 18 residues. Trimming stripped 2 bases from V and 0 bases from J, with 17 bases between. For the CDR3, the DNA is TGTGCCAGCAGCTTACTCTCGGACAGAAGACACTCTGGAAACACCATATATTTT. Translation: CASSLLSDRRHSGNTIYF.

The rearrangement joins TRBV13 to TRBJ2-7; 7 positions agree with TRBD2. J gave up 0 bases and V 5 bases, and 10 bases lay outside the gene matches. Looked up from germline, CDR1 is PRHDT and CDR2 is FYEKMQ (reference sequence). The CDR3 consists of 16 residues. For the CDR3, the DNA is TGTGCCAGCAGCCCCTCCGGCGGGACTAACTCCTACGAGCAGTACTTC. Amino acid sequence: CASSPSGGTNSYEQYF.

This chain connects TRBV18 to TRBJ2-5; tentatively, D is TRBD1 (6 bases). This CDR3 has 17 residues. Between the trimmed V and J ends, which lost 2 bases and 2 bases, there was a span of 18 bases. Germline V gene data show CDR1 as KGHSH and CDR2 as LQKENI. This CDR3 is CASSPWGQGSVQETQYF. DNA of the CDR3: TGTGCCAGCTCACCATGGGGGCAGGGAAGCGTACAAGAGACCCAGTACTTC. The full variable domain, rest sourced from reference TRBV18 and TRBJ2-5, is NAGVMQNPRHLVRRRGQEARLRCSPMKGHSHVYWYRQLPEEGLKFMVYLQKENIIDESGMPKERFSAEFPKEGPSILRIQQVVRGDSAAYFCASSPWGQGSVQETQYFGPGTRLLVL.

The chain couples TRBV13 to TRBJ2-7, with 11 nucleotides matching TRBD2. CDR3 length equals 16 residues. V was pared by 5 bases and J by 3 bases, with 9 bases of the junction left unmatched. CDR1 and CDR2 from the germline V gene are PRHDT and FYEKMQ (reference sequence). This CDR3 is CASSATTGTSGYEQYF. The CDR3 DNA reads TGTGCCAGCAGCGCAACCACCGGGACTAGCGGCTACGAGCAGTACTTC.

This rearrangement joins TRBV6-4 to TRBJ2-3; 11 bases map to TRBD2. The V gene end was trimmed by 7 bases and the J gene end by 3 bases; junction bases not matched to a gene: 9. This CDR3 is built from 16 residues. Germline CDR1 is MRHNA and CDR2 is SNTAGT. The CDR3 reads CASTASGRFSTDTQYF. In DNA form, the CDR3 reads TGTGCCAGCACGGCTAGCGGGAGGTTTTCAACAGATACGCAGTATTTT.

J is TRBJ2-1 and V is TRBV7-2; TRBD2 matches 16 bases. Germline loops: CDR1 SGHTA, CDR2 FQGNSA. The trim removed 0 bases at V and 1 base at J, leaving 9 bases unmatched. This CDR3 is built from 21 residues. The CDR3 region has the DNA TGTGCCAGCAGCTTAGCTAGTGGGACTAGCGGGGGGGCGGTATCCTACAATGAGCAGTTCTTC. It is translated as CASSLASGTSGGAVSYNEQFF.

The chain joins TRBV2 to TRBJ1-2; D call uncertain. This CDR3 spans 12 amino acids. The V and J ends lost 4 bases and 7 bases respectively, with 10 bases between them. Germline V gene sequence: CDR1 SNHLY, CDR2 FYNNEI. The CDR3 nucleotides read TGTGCCAGCAGTGCCCAGACTGGTGGCTACACCTTC. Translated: CASSAQTGGYTF.

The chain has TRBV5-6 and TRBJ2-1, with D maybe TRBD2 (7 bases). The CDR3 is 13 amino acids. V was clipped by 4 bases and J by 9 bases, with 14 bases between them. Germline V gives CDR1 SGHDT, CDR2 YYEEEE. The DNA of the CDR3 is TGTGCCAGCAGCCCGAGACGGGGGGCTGAGCAGTTCTTC. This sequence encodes CASSPRRGAEQFF.

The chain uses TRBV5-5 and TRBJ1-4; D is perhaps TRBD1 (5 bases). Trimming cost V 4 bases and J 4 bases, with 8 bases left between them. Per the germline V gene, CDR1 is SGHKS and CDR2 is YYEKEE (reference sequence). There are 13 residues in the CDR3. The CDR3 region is CASSPGGNEKLFF. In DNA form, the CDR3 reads TGTGCCAGCAGCCCCGGGGGTAATGAAAAACTGTTTTTT.

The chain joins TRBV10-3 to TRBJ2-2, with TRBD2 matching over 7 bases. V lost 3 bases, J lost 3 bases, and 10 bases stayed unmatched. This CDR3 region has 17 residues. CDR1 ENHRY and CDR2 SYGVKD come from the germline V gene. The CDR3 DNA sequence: TGTGCCATCAGTGACTCCACAACTAGCGACGACACCGGGGAGCTGTTTTTT. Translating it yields CAISDSTTSDDTGELFF.

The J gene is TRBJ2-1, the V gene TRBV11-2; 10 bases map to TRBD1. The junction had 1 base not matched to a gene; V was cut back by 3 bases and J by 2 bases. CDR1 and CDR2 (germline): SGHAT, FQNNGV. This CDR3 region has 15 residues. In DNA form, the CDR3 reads TGTGCCAGCAGCTTGGGACAGGGGACCTACAATGAGCAGTTCTTC. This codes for CASSLGQGTYNEQFF.

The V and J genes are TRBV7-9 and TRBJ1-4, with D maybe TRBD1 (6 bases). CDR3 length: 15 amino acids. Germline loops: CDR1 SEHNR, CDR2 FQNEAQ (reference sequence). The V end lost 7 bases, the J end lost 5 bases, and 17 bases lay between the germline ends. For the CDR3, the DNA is TGTGCCAGCACCCCGGGGGGCCCCAGCAATGAAAAACTGTTTTTT. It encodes CASTPGGPSNEKLFF.

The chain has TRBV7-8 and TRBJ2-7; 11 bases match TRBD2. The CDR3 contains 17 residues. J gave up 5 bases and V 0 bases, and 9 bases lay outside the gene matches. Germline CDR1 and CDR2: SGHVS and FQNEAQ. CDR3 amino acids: CASSLARTSGSNHEQYF. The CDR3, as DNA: TGTGCCAGCAGCTTAGCCAGAACTAGCGGGAGTAACCACGAGCAGTACTTC.